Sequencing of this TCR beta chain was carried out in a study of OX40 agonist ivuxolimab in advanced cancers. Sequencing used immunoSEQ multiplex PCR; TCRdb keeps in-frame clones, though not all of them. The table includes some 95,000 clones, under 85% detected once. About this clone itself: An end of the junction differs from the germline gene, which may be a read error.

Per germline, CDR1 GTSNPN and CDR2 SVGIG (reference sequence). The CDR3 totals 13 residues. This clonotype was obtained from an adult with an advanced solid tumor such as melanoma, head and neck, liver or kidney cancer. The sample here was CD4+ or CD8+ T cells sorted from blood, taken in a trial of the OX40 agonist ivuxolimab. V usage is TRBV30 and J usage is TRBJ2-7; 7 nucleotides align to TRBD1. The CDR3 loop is CASSKGQYYEQYF. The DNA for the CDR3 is TGTGCCTCGAGTAAGGGACAGTACTACGAGCAGTACTTC.